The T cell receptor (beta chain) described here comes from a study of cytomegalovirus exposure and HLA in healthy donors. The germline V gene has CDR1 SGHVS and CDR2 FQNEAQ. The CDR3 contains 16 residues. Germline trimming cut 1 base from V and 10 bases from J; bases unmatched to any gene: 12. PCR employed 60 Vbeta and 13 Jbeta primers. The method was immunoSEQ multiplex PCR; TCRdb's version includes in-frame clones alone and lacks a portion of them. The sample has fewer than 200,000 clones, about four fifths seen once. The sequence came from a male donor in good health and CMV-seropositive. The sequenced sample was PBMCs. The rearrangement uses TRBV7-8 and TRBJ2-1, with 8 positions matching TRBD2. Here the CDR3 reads CASSLGSRSGGWEQFF. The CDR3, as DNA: TGTGCCAGCAGCTTAGGGTCGCGGAGCGGGGGATGGGAGCAGTTCTTC.